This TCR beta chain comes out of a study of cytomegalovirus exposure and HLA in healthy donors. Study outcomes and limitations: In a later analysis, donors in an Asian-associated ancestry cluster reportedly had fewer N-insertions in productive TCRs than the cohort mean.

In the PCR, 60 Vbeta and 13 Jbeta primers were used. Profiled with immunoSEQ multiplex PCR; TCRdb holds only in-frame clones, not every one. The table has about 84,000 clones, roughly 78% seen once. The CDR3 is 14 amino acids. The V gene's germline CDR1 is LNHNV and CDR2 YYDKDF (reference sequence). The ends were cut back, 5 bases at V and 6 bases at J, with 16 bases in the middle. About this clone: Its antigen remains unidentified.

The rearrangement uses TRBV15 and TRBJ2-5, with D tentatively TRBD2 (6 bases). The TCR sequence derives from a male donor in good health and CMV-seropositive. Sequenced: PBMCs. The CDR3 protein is CATSGREGGKTQYF. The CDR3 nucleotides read TGTGCCACCAGCGGCCGAGAGGGCGGGAAGACCCAGTACTTC.